These 19 T cell receptor beta chains were sequenced from one sample in a study of T-cell memory formation after mild COVID-19. In TCRdb, the 5' RACE reads were re-called with MiXCR into one record per CDR3 protein. Among roughly 47,000 distinct CDR3 sequences listed, approximately 8% were seen once. The sample comprised PBMCs or a T cell subset sorted from them (not recorded which). Receptor source: a young man who had mild COVID-19 (a few samples of this study predate the infection). Cell type and time point are not known.

This clonotype has a handful of counts. The chain uses TRBV9 and TRBJ1-1, with D unresolved. The CDR3 contains 13 residues. The germline V and J ends were trimmed by 4 bases and 1 base, with 8 bases remaining between them. The germline V gene encodes CDR1 SGDLS and CDR2 YYNGEE. CDR3 amino acids: CASSFGSNTEAFF. The CDR3 region has the DNA TGTGCCAGCAGCTTCGGGTCGAACACTGAAGCTTTCTTT.

Only a few counts were recorded for this clonotype. This chain joins TRBV2 and TRBJ1-1; D is possibly TRBD1 (6 bases). The germline gives CDR1 SNHLY, CDR2 FYNNEI. Trimming shortened V by 6 bases and J by 0 bases, and 11 bases separated the two germline ends. CDR3 length: 14 amino acids. The CDR3 region has the DNA TGTGCCAGCAGCCGGGACATCATGAACACTGAAGCTTTCTTT. As protein: CASSRDIMNTEAFF.

This clonotype was detected only a few times. The V gene is TRBV29-1, the J gene TRBJ1-1; no clear D gene. This CDR3 is 12 amino acids long. The germline gives CDR1 SQVTM, CDR2 ANQGSEA. With 4 bases removed from V and 0 bases from J, the gap between germline ends came to 6 bases. The CDR3: CSVGTMNTEAFF. CDR3 DNA: TGCAGCGTTGGGACCATGAACACTGAAGCTTTCTTT.

In its sample, this clonotype was seen many times. The chain joins TRBV6-5 to TRBJ2-7; D not certain. The V gene's germline CDR1 is MNHEY and CDR2 SVGAGI. The length of the CDR3 is 13 residues. Trimming removed 2 bases at V and 2 bases at J, with 7 bases between. The CDR3 DNA reads TGTGCCAGCAGTTACAGCAGAGCCTACGAGCAGTACTTC. It encodes CASSYSRAYEQYF.

This clonotype came up many times. The chain couples TRBV15 to TRBJ1-4, with 8 bases aligning to TRBD1. J lost 8 bases, V lost 7 bases, and 9 bases had no gene match. This CDR3 contains 14 residues. The germline V gene has CDR1 LNHNV and CDR2 YYDKDF (reference sequence). CDR3 bases: TGTGCCACCAACCTACAGGGGGGTGAGGAAAAACTGTTTTTT. Its translation is CATNLQGGEEKLFF.

J is TRBJ1-6 and V is TRBV12-3 or TRBV12-4; TRBD1 aligns across 8 bases. The CDR3 is 15 residues long. V was pared by 3 bases and J by 6 bases, with 4 bases of the junction left unmatched. CDR3 nucleotides: TGTGCCAGCAGTTTGTCAGGGGGCACTAATTCACCCCTCCACTTT. Encoded protein: CASSLSGGTNSPLHF.

This clonotype has a handful of counts. This chain uses TRBV5-6 with TRBJ2-5; D is undetermined. The V gene's germline CDR1 is SGHDT and CDR2 YYEEEE. V was clipped by 1 base and J by 7 bases, with 14 bases between them. The length of the CDR3 is 14 residues. This CDR3 reads CASSLRQAWGTQYF. The CDR3 DNA follows: TGTGCCAGCAGCTTGCGTCAGGCCTGGGGGACCCAGTACTTC.

This clonotype was found a few times. The rearrangement uses TRBV6-6 and TRBJ1-3, with a weak D call TRBD1 (5 bases). This CDR3 has 15 amino acids. Trimming stripped 6 bases from V and 4 bases from J, with 16 bases between. Germline CDR1 reads MNHNY; CDR2 reads SVGAGI (reference sequence). The CDR3 reads CASRPPRVEGNTIYF. Here the CDR3 DNA reads TGTGCCAGCAGACCACCCAGGGTGGAAGGAAACACCATATATTTT.

The chain joins TRBV20-1 to TRBJ1-2; a weak D match, TRBD1 (5 bases). This CDR3 contains 13 residues. Trimming left V 4 bases short and J 1 base short, with 10 bases between. In germline, CDR1 is DFQATT, CDR2 SNEGSKA (reference sequence). The CDR3 region has the DNA TGCAGTGCTATCCCGGGGGGTAACTATGGCTACACCTTC. Translation gives CSAIPGGNYGYTF.

V usage is TRBV6-2 or TRBV6-3 and J usage is TRBJ1-6, with 7 bases lining up with TRBD1. This CDR3 comprises 17 residues. CDR1 and CDR2 from the germline V gene are MNHEY and SVGEGT. Trimming took 7 bases from V and 6 from J; bases not matched to a gene: 15. The CDR3 loop is CASTHESRDSVNSPLHF. DNA of the CDR3: TGTGCCAGCACTCACGAATCCCGGGACAGTGTTAATTCACCCCTCCACTTT.

This clonotype was recorded many times. The chain combines TRBV5-5 with TRBJ2-2; the D gene is possibly TRBD2 (5 bases). Germline values: CDR1 SGHKS, CDR2 YYEKEE (reference sequence). The V gene lost 3 bases and the J gene lost 6 bases, with 12 bases spanning the gap. The CDR3 contains 14 residues. The CDR3 loop reads CASSSGRGSGELFF. Written as DNA, the CDR3 is TGTGCCAGCAGCTCGGGTCGGGGTTCCGGGGAGCTGTTTTTT.

This clonotype was observed a few times. The chain couples TRBV28 to TRBJ2-1, with no clear D. With 2 bases removed from V and 7 bases from J, the gap between germline ends came to 3 bases. Germline CDR1 reads MDHEN; CDR2 reads SYDVKM. The CDR3 length is 11 residues. CDR3 protein: CASSLANEQFF. The CDR3, as DNA: TGTGCCAGCAGTTTAGCTAATGAGCAGTTCTTC.

This sequence joins TRBV5-1 and TRBJ1-5; no firm D call. The germline gives CDR1 SGHRS, CDR2 YFSETQ. Trimming removed 3 bases from V and 0 bases from J, with 10 bases in between. The length of the CDR3 is 15 residues. The CDR3 sequence: CASSSGPNSNQPQHF. The CDR3 nucleotides are TGCGCCAGCAGCTCCGGCCCTAATAGCAATCAGCCCCAGCATTTT.

The CDR3 protein is CASSTTRDSYGYTF. The CDR3, as DNA: TGCGCCAGCAGCACGACCAGGGACAGCTATGGCTACACCTTC. The rearrangement joins TRBV5-1 to TRBJ1-2, with 7 bases identical to TRBD1. V gave up 4 bases and J gave up 4 bases; unmatched junction bases: 7. Germline V lookup: CDR1 SGHRS, CDR2 YFSETQ. The CDR3 totals 14 residues.

Many counts were recorded for this clonotype. J is TRBJ2-4 and V is TRBV15; possible D gene TRBD2, 6 bases. In germline, CDR1 is LNHNV, CDR2 YYDKDF (reference sequence). V was cut by 3 bases and J by 0 bases, with 15 bases left in between. CDR3 length: 17 amino acids. The DNA of the CDR3 is TGTGCCACCAGCAGTCCGCGGGGCGCCCGAGCCAAAAACATTCAGTACTTC. Amino acids: CATSSPRGARAKNIQYF.

This clonotype was recorded many times. The chain is built from TRBV7-3 and TRBJ2-5, with D tentatively TRBD1 or TRBD2 (5 bases each). The CDR3 sequence is 15 residues long. V shed 6 bases and J shed 2 bases, with 16 bases lying between them. CDR1 and CDR2 (germline): SGHTA, FQGTGA. CDR3 region: CASSLIGGGQETQYF. CDR3 bases: TGTGCCAGCAGTTTGATAGGTGGGGGACAAGAGACCCAGTACTTC.

The chain has TRBV6-5 and TRBJ1-1; D perhaps matches TRBD1 (6 bases). The germline V gene encodes CDR1 MNHEY and CDR2 SVGAGI. The CDR3 runs to 15 residues. Trimming removed 2 bases at V and 0 bases at J, with 10 bases between. In nucleotides, the CDR3 is TGTGCCAGCAGTTACCAACAGGGACTGAACACTGAAGCTTTCTTT. Translation gives CASSYQQGLNTEAFF.

The V gene is TRBV6-5, the J gene TRBJ2-7, with a tentative D call TRBD1 (6 bases). CDR3 length equals 16 residues. Germline loops: CDR1 MNHEY, CDR2 SVGAGI. V was cut by 6 bases and J by 0 bases, with 18 bases left in between. The CDR3 bases are TGTGCCAGCAGCTTCAACAGGGTAGGGAGCTCCTACGAGCAGTACTTC. Its translation is CASSFNRVGSSYEQYF.

This clonotype occurred many times. V usage is TRBV12-3 or TRBV12-4 and J usage is TRBJ1-3; D is uncertain. The CDR3 is 14 residues long. Trimming left V 2 bases short and J 3 bases short, with 8 bases between. The CDR3 loop is CASSLRHLGNTIYF. The CDR3 DNA follows: TGTGCCAGCAGTTTACGGCACCTTGGAAACACCATATATTTT.